Described below is a single T cell receptor beta chain sequence and its context. The germline gives CDR1 SGHNT, CDR2 YENEEA. The CDR3 has 16 residues. The V end lost 1 base, the J end lost 4 bases, and 13 bases lay between the germline ends. The sample is drawn from a study of shared clonotypes between healthy human individuals. Assay: immunoSEQ multiplex PCR; the TCRdb copy retains only in-frame clones and omits some. The sample shows 500,000 or so clones, around 96% of them seen only once. The chain uses TRBV11-3 and TRBJ2-2; perhaps TRBD2 as D (6 bases). The receptor's source is a woman aged 25 to 45 in good health. The sequenced sample consisted of naive CD4+ T cells sorted from blood. Sample subset: CD45RA+ positively selected. CDR3 DNA: TGTGCCAGCAGCTTAGTCGGGGGAGTTGGCACCGGGGAGCTGTTTTTT. It encodes CASSLVGGVGTGELFF.